This TCR beta chain was documented in a study of regulatory T cells in long-lasting Graves disease. This clonotype was counted at least ten times. Its antigen remains unidentified. Arm-PCR of CDR3 regions and iRepertoire HTBI primers were used to build TCR beta libraries. TCRdb fed the multiplex PCR reads into MiXCR, producing one record per CDR3 protein. The table has roughly 500,000 distinct CDR3 sequences, around 15% seen once. Study-level findings and limits: New patients shared fewer public clonotypes (more than 850) than persistent patients did (around 2,700). Accuracy was perhaps lowered by the small sample size. Newly diagnosed Graves' patients exceeded persistent ones in TCR diversity. Under persistent disease, TRBV28, TRBJ1-2 and TRBJ2-5 were used preferentially.

The V and J ends lost 1 base and 2 bases, in that order; junction bases with no gene match: 11. The CDR3 sequence is 16 residues long. The germline gives CDR1 DFQATT, CDR2 SNEGSKA (reference sequence). Noted time point: newly diagnosed GD, antithyroid drugs for less than 3 months. Extracted PBMC RNA gave rise to the TCR library. This sample was also put to use in a study of T cells in Graves' hyperthyroidism and ophthalmopathy.

The chain has TRBV20-1 and TRBJ2-7; 7 bases align to TRBD2. The sequencing used peripheral blood mononuclear cells (PBMCs), collected at new diagnosis, from a patient treated with antithyroid drugs. The receptor comes from a woman aged 50 to 60 with Graves disease. The CDR3 reads CSARVIERGRTYEQYF. The CDR3 nucleotides are TGCAGTGCTAGAGTGATTGAGCGGGGACGCACCTACGAGCAGTACTTC.